What follows describes a single T cell receptor beta chain. Which antigen it targets is not known. Base qualities are missing; no much larger clone stands one base away. Libraries came from the immunoSEQ multiplex PCR assay. The immuneACCESS repertoire file appears here via TCRdb, limited to in-frame rearrangements. These files lack a portion of the clones; in checked studies, under half of the deficit traces to unresolved V genes, and the cause of the others is not known. For this sample the table gives approximately 44,000 clones, of which around 90% were detected only once. About 0.75% of the sample lies in the top ten. This sample is part of a study of T cell changes during pregnancy in multiple sclerosis (dated by TCRdb to about 2019). Study-wide context: The study looked at changes in the T cell repertoire across pregnancy in women with multiple sclerosis.

This TCR came from a female donor with multiple sclerosis, enrolled in a pregnancy study. Sequences were derived from CD4+ T cells from peripheral blood mononuclear cells, sampled before pregnancy.

This receptor carries the CDR3 CASSPKDRVNTGELFF. The nucleotides read TGTGCCAGCTCACCAAAAGACAGGGTGAACACCGGGGAGCTGTTTTTT. Recombination linked TRBV18 to TRBJ2-2; TRBD1 matches 7 bases in the middle. The germline V gene yields KGHSH for CDR1 and LQKENI for CDR2. The CDR3 contains 16 residues, cysteine and phenylalanine counted. CDR3 DNA only is kept here, 48 bases in frame from base 1. V has 2 bases trimmed and J has 1 base trimmed; junction bases matching no gene number 4.